These 23 T cell receptor beta chains were sequenced from one sample in a study of blood T cells in healthy people across ages. Sample-barcoded 5' priming and a J-beta primer mix drove a second PCR of roughly 6 to 12 cycles. TCRdb reprocessed the 5' RACE reads with MiXCR, giving one entry per CDR3 protein. The sample lists some 1.4 million distinct CDR3 sequences, around 39% seen once, with roughly 8.2% in the top ten. The sample consisted of blood. Every receptor here comes from a woman in her late teens or twenties in good health.

The chain employs TRBV7-6 and TRBJ1-1, with D maybe TRBD1 (5 bases). The CDR3 extends over 17 amino acids. CDR1 is SGHVS and CDR2 is FNYEAQ in the germline V gene. V was shortened by 5 bases and J by 4 bases, with 23 bases between the two germline ends. The CDR3 DNA sequence: TGTGCCAGCAGCCCCAAACCGGGGGAGACCGGATTCACTGAAGCTTTCTTT. It encodes CASSPKPGETGFTEAFF.

This clonotype was recorded a few times. CDR3 DNA: TGTGCCAGCAGCCTGTCGACAGGGTTGGTCATTCAGTACTTC. This gives the protein CASSLSTGLVIQYF. The J gene is TRBJ2-4, the V gene TRBV5-6, with 7 bases aligning to TRBD1. V lost 4 bases and J lost 9; bases outside the gene matches: 10. CDR3 length equals 14 residues. CDR1 and CDR2 from the germline V gene are SGHDT and YYEEEE.

The chain is built from TRBV6-5 and TRBJ2-4; D might be TRBD2 (5 bases). CDR3 length equals 17 residues. Trimming took 4 bases from V and 0 from J, leaving 16 bases between them. CDR1 is MNHEY and CDR2 is SVGAGI in the germline V gene. CDR3 residues: CASSSGSGSLAKNIQYF. The DNA of the CDR3 is TGTGCCAGCAGTTCGGGATCGGGGAGCTTAGCCAAAAACATTCAGTACTTC.

The chain employs TRBV9 and TRBJ2-1; 12 bases match TRBD2. The CDR3 has 16 residues. V lost 0 bases, J lost 10 bases, and 8 bases stayed unmatched. Germline values: CDR1 SGDLS, CDR2 YYNGEE. CDR3 region: CASSVATSGGKGEQFF. CDR3 nucleotide sequence: TGTGCCAGCAGCGTAGCAACTAGCGGGGGGAAGGGGGAGCAGTTCTTC.

The chain carries TRBV7-2 and TRBJ1-4, with 7 bases fitting TRBD1. Germline CDR1 reads SGHTA; CDR2 reads FQGNSA. The CDR3 extends over 14 amino acids. V lost 7 bases, J lost 3 bases, and 5 bases stayed unmatched. The CDR3 DNA follows: TGTGCCAGCACACGGGACAGACCTAATGAAAAACTGTTTTTT. Translating it yields CASTRDRPNEKLFF. Supplemented by reference TRBV7-2 and TRBJ1-4, the full variable domain reads GAGVSQSPSNKVTEKGKDVELRCDPISGHTALYWYRQSLGQGLEFLIYFQGNSAPDKSGLPSDRFSAERTGGSVSTLTIQRTQQEDSAVYLCASTRDRPNEKLFFGSGTQLSVL.

The chain has TRBV20-1 and TRBJ2-7; TRBD2 matches at 8 bases. V gave up 5 bases and J gave up 7 bases; unmatched junction bases: 4. The CDR3 extends over 11 amino acids. Germline V lookup: CDR1 DFQATT, CDR2 SNEGSKA (reference sequence). The CDR3 DNA follows: TGCAGTGCTGCCTCGGGAGGGGAGCAGTACTTC. Translated, it gives CSAASGGEQYF.

This clonotype occurred once. This chain links TRBV20-1 with TRBJ2-1; TRBD2 is a possible D gene (6 bases). Between the trimmed V and J ends, which lost 0 bases and 9 bases, there was a span of 21 bases. Per the germline V gene, CDR1 is DFQATT and CDR2 is SNEGSKA (reference sequence). The CDR3 has 16 amino acids. Here the CDR3 reads CSARDGAGPIWGEQFF. The CDR3 DNA follows: TGCAGTGCTAGAGATGGGGCGGGACCAATATGGGGTGAGCAGTTCTTC.

The chain uses TRBV27 and TRBJ1-6, with D perhaps TRBD1 (6 bases). CDR3 length equals 15 residues. V shed 6 bases and J shed 8 bases, with 17 bases lying between them. The germline CDR1 and CDR2 sequences are MNHEY and SMNVEV (reference sequence). CDR3 nucleotide sequence: TGTGCCAGCAGCTGGAGCAGGACAGTCGATTCACCCCTCCACTTT. Amino acids: CASSWSRTVDSPLHF.

V usage is TRBV4-1 and J usage is TRBJ2-7, with TRBD1 matching 10 bases. Per the germline V gene, CDR1 is MGHRA and CDR2 is YSYEKL. The junction had 6 bases not matched to a gene; V was cut back by 3 bases and J by 4 bases. This CDR3 comprises 15 residues. CDR3 loop: CASSHVTGGPYEQYF. CDR3 in DNA: TGCGCCAGCAGCCACGTGACAGGGGGCCCGTACGAGCAGTACTTC.

This clonotype occurred a few times. The chain has TRBV5-1 and TRBJ2-5; D is undetermined. This CDR3 is 13 amino acids long. Germline CDR1 SGHRS, CDR2 YFSETQ. V gave up 2 bases and J gave up 5 bases, with 10 bases separating them. The CDR3 protein is CASSFIGRETQYF. For the CDR3, the DNA is TGCGCCAGCAGCTTTATTGGGCGTGAGACCCAGTACTTC.

The chain employs TRBV4-2 and TRBJ2-1; possible D gene TRBD2, 6 bases. The DNA end favors TRBJ2-7, so the J call may be wrong. The CDR3 spans 17 residues. Germline V gives CDR1 LGHNA, CDR2 YNFKEQ. CDR3 sequence reads: CASSRRVGEEFHNEQYF. The CDR3 DNA reads as TGTGCCAGCAGCCGCCGTGTGGGGGAGGAGTTTCACAATGAGCAGTACTTC.

The chain links TRBV2 to TRBJ1-1; 12 bases fit TRBD1. The V gene's germline CDR1 is SNHLY and CDR2 FYNNEI. The V and J ends lost 6 bases and 4 bases, in that order; junction bases with no gene match: 9. The CDR3 runs to 16 residues. The CDR3 loop reads CASRDPGQGASTEAFF. CDR3 DNA: TGTGCCAGCAGGGACCCGGGACAGGGGGCTTCCACTGAAGCTTTCTTT.

This clonotype was counted between two and nine times. V gene TRBV4-1 combines with J gene TRBJ1-1; D not resolved. V lost 3 bases and J lost 3, with 17 bases in between. Germline V gives CDR1 MGHRA, CDR2 YSYEKL. This CDR3 has 16 residues. The CDR3 spells CASSHPTRRGDTEAFF. Here the CDR3 DNA reads TGCGCCAGCAGCCATCCTACCCGACGCGGGGACACTGAAGCTTTCTTT.

J is TRBJ2-2 and V is TRBV5-6; D is possibly TRBD1 or TRBD2 (5 bases each). Trimming took off 1 base at V and 3 bases at J, with 19 bases between the two ends. This CDR3 spans 18 amino acids. Germline values: CDR1 SGHDT, CDR2 YYEEEE. DNA of the CDR3: TGTGCCAGCAGCTTGTGGGGGTTTCGTGACTTGGACACCGGGGAGCTGTTTTTT. Its protein product is CASSLWGFRDLDTGELFF.

The gene calls are TRBV20-1 and TRBJ1-2; D perhaps matches TRBD1 (5 bases). The ends were cut back, 6 bases at V and 4 bases at J, with 15 bases in the middle. This CDR3 spans 13 amino acids. Germline CDR1 and CDR2: DFQATT and SNEGSKA (reference sequence). The CDR3 DNA sequence: TGCAGTGCGCAACAGGCTTCAAGCTATGGCTACACCTTC. This sequence encodes CSAQQASSYGYTF.

This clonotype was detected only a few times. The chain is built from TRBV9 and TRBJ2-1; D is undetermined. CDR1 and CDR2 from the germline V gene are SGDLS and YYNGEE. CDR3 size: 13 residues. V was cut by 0 bases and J by 9 bases, with 10 bases left in between. The DNA of the CDR3 is TGTGCCAGCAGCGTAGGATCCCTCTCTGAGCAGTTCTTC. It codes for CASSVGSLSEQFF.

This clonotype was recorded many times. CDR3 DNA: TGTGCCAGCAGCTTAGGCCTTGGACAGGCCTACGAGCAGTACTTC. Translated, it gives CASSLGLGQAYEQYF. The chain has TRBV13 and TRBJ2-7; 7 nucleotides align to TRBD1. CDR3 length: 15 residues. Germline-derived CDR1 and CDR2 are PRHDT and FYEKMQ (reference sequence). The junction had 4 bases not matched to a gene; V was cut back by 0 bases and J by 2 bases.

V is TRBV6-5 and J is TRBJ2-7; tentative D call: TRBD2 (6 bases). Germline CDR1 and CDR2: MNHEY and SVGAGI. This CDR3 is built from 15 residues. V gave up 0 bases and J gave up 12 bases, with 21 bases separating them. Here the CDR3 DNA reads TGTGCCAGCAGTTACTCACCAGTTAGTCGCGGGACCCGGTACTTC. Protein sequence: CASSYSPVSRGTRYF.

The chain joins TRBV5-8 to TRBJ2-2; possibly TRBD2 for D (6 bases). Germline assignment: CDR1 SGHTS and CDR2 YDEGEE. Trimming cost V 5 bases and J 0 bases, with 17 bases left between them. The CDR3 runs 17 residues. CDR3 sequence reads: CASSRIPGLTNTGELFF. In nucleotides, the CDR3 is TGTGCCAGCAGTAGGATCCCGGGACTCACGAACACCGGGGAGCTGTTTTTT.

This clonotype was observed at least ten times. V is TRBV30 and J is TRBJ1-1, with 7 bases that match TRBD1. V shed 0 bases and J 4 bases; nucleotides not matched to a gene: 2. The CDR3 sequence is 13 residues long. Germline V lookup: CDR1 GTSNPN, CDR2 SVGIG (reference sequence). CDR3 amino acids: CAWSVAGGTEAFF. CDR3 coding DNA: TGTGCCTGGAGTGTGGCAGGGGGCACTGAAGCTTTCTTT.

The table lists this clonotype with a few counts. V gene TRBV6-1 combines with J gene TRBJ2-1, with D perhaps matching TRBD2 (6 bases). Trimming took off 1 base at V and 10 bases at J, with 14 bases between the two ends. Per germline, CDR1 MNHNS and CDR2 SASEGT. This CDR3 has 14 residues. CDR3 in amino acids: CASSEVRLALEQFF. The CDR3 DNA follows: TGTGCCAGCAGTGAAGTTCGGCTAGCGCTAGAGCAGTTCTTC.

The chain uses TRBV12-3 or TRBV12-4 and TRBJ1-6; D is undetermined. Trimming took off 5 bases at V and 10 bases at J, with 12 bases between the two ends. The CDR3 spans 13 residues. The chain's CDR3 is CASSDGAPSPLHF. The CDR3 nucleotides are TGTGCCAGCAGTGACGGAGCTCCATCACCCCTCCACTTT.

V and J are TRBV4-1 and TRBJ2-5, with TRBD2 as a possible D gene (6 bases). CDR3 length: 18 residues. V was pared by 0 bases and J by 11 bases, with 28 bases between. Germline V gives CDR1 MGHRA, CDR2 YSYEKL. DNA for the CDR3: TGCGCCAGCAGCCAAGATACGCGCGGGATACGTAGTGACAATGAGCAGTACTTC. Translated: CASSQDTRGIRSDNEQYF.